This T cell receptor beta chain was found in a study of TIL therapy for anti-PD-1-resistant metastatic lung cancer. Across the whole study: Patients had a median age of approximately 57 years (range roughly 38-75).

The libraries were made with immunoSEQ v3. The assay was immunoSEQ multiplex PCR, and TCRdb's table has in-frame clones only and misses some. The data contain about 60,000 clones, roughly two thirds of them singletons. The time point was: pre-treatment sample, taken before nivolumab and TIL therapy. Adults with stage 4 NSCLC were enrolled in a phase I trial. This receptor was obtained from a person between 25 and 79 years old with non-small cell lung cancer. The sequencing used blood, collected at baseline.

CDR3 sequence reads: CASSIMGLAEAEQFF. The CDR3 DNA reads as TGTGCCAGTAGTATAATGGGGCTAGCAGAAGCCGAGCAGTTCTTC. V and J are TRBV19 and TRBJ2-1, with D perhaps being TRBD1 or TRBD2 (5 bases each). The germline gives CDR1 LNHDA, CDR2 SQIVND (reference sequence). The CDR3 length is 15 residues. Trimming took off 2 bases at V and 10 bases at J, with 18 bases between the two ends.